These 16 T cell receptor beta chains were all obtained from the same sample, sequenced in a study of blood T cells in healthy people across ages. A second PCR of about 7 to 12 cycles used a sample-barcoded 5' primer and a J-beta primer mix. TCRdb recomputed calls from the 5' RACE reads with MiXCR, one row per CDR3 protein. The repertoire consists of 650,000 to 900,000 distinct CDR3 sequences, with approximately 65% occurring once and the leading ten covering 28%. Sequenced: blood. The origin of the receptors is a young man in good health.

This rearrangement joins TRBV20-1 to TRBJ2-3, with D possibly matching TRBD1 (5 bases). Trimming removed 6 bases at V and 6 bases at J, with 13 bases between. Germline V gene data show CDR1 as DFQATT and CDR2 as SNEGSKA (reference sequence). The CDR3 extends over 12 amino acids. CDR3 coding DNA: TGCAGTGCAACTTCACACAGGGATACGCAGTATTTT. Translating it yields CSATSHRDTQYF.

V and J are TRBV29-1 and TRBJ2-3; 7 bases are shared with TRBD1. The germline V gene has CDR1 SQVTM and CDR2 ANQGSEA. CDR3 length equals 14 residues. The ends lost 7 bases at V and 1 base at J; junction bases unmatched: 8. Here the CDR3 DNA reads TGCAGCGCCCTGAGACAGGGAGGCACAGATACGCAGTATTTT. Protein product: CSALRQGGTDTQYF.

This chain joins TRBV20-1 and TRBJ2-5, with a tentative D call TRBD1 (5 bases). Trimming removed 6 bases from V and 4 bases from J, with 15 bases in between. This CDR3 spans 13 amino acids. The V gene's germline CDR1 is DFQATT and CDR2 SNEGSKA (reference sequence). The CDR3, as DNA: TGCAGTGCCAGGACGAAGGGGTTAGAGACCCAGTACTTC. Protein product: CSARTKGLETQYF.

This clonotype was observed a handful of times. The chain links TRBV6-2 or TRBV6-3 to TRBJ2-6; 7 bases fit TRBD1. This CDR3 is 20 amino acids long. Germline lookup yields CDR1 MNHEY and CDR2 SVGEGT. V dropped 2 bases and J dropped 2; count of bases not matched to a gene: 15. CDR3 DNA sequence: TGTGCCAGCAGTTACCAGATTGGGTCAGGGGGACCCCCTGGGGCCAACGTCCTGACTTTC. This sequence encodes CASSYQIGSGGPPGANVLTF.

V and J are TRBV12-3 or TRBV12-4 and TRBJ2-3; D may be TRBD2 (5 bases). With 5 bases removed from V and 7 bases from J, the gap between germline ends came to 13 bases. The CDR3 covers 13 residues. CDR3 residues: CASSPPPGYTQYF. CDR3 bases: TGTGCCAGCAGTCCCCCCCCGGGGTATACGCAGTATTTT.

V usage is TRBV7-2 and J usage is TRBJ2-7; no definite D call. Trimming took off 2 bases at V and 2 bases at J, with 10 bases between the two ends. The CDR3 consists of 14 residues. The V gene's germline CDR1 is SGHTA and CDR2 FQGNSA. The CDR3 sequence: CASSLLPGTYEQYF. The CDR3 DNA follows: TGTGCCAGCAGCTTACTTCCAGGAACCTACGAGCAGTACTTC.

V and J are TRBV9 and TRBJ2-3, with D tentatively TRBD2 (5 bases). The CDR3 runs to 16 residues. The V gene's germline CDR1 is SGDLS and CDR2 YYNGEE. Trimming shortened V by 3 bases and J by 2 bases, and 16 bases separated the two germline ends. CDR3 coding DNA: TGTGCCAGCAGCGACCGAGGGTTGGACTTCACAGATACGCAGTATTTT. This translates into CASSDRGLDFTDTQYF.

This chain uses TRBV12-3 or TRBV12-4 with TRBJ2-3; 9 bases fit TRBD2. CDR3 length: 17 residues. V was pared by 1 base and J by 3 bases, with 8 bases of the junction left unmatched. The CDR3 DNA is TGTGCCAGCAGTTTAGACGAGGCGGGGGGGAGAACAGATACGCAGTATTTT. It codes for CASSLDEAGGRTDTQYF.

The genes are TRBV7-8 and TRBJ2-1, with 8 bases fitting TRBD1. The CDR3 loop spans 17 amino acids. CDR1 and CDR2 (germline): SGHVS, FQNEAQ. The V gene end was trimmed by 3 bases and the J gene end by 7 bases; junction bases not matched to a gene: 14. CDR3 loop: CASSLSLRGTGINEQFF. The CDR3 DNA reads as TGTGCCAGCAGCTTGTCCCTTCGGGGGACAGGAATTAATGAGCAGTTCTTC.

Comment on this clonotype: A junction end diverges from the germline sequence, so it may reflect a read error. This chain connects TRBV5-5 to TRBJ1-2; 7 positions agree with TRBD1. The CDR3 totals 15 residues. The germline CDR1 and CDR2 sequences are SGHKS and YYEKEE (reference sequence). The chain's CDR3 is CASSPPTGQDYCYTF. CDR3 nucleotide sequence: TGTGCGAGCAGCCCCCCGACAGGGCAGGACTATTGCTACACCTTC.

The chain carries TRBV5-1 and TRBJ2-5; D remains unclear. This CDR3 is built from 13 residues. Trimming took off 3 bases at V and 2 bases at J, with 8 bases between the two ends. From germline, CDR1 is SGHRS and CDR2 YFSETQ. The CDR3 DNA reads TGCGCCAGCAGCTACTCGGCACAAGAGACCCAGTACTTC. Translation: CASSYSAQETQYF. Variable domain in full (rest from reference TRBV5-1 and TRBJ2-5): KAGVTQTPRYLIKTRGQQVTLSCSPISGHRSVSWYQQTPGQGLQFLFEYFSETQRNKGNFPGRFSGRQFSNSRSEMNVSTLELGDSALYLCASSYSAQETQYFGPGTRLLVL.

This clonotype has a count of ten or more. The CDR3 loop reads CSARGPPRDYEQYF. The CDR3, as DNA: TGCAGTGCTAGAGGTCCTCCGCGGGATTACGAGCAGTACTTC. J is TRBJ2-7 and V is TRBV20-1, with D tentatively TRBD2 (6 bases). Per germline, CDR1 DFQATT and CDR2 SNEGSKA (reference sequence). The germline V and J ends were trimmed by 1 base and 4 bases, with 14 bases remaining between them. The CDR3 extends over 14 amino acids.

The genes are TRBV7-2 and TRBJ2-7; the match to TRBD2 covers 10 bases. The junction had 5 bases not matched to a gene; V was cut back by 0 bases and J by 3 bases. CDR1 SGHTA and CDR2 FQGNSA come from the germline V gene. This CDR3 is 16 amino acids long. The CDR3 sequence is CASSLATSGDLYEQYF. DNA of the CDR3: TGTGCCAGCAGCTTAGCAACTAGCGGGGACCTCTACGAGCAGTACTTC. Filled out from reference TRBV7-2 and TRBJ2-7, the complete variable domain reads GAGVSQSPSNKVTEKGKDVELRCDPISGHTALYWYRQSLGQGLEFLIYFQGNSAPDKSGLPSDRFSAERTGGSVSTLTIQRTQQEDSAVYLCASSLATSGDLYEQYFGPGTRLTVT.

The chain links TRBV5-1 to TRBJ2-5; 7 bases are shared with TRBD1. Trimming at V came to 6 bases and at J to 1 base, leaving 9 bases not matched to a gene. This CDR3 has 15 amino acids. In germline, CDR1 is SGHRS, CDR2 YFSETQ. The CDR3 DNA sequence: TGCGCCAGCAACCCGCACAGGGGCCCCCAAGAGACCCAGTACTTC. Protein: CASNPHRGPQETQYF.

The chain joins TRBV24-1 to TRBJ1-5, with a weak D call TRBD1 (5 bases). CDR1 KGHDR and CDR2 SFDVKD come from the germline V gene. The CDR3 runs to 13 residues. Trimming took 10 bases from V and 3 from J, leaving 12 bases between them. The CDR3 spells CATGAEINQPQHF. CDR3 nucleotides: TGTGCCACTGGGGCGGAAATCAATCAGCCCCAGCATTTT.

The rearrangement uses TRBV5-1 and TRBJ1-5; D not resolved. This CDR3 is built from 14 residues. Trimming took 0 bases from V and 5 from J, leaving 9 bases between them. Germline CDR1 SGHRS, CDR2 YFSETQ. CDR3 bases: TGCGCCAGCAGCTTGGACCACCCCGATCAGCCCCAGCATTTT. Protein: CASSLDHPDQPQHF.